This T cell receptor (beta chain) was recorded in a study of immune cell composition in non-small cell lung cancer. Study summary: Lung adenocarcinoma or squamous carcinoma made up most tumours. Study-level results: Squamous carcinomas (roughly 80%) more often had tumour-associated clones >0.5% than adenocarcinomas (33%). Squamous lung tumours showed higher top 10 clone scores and clonality than adenocarcinomas. Tumour TCR-beta clonality showed no significant link to smoking pack-years.

Points on this clone: Its antigen remains unknown.

Trimming took 7 bases from V and 4 from J; bases not matched to a gene: 8. Germline CDR1 reads MNHNS; CDR2 reads SASEGT. The CDR3 is 14 amino acids. Clones were sequenced by immunoSEQ multiplex PCR, and TCRdb holds only the in-frame ones, with some missing. This sample has some 6,700 clones, with 70% found just once. This chain joins TRBV6-1 and TRBJ1-1; 8 bases align to TRBD1. The source material was lung tumor tissue. The receptor was derived from a human donor with non-small cell lung cancer. Written as DNA, the CDR3 is TGTGCCAGCAAGAAACAGGGGGGGACCACTGAAGCTTTCTTT. This codes for CASKKQGGTTEAFF.